These 18 T cell receptor beta chains were all obtained from the same sample, sequenced in a study of identical twins. TCRdb called the 5' RACE reads again in MiXCR, with one record for every CDR3 protein. The table includes 520,000 or so distinct CDR3 sequences, about 20% detected once. This same sample was also taken into another study, of T cells expressing NK-cell markers.

The sample comprised CD4+ T cells sorted from blood. Receptors were obtained from a woman between 18 and 29 years old in good health.

The V and J genes are TRBV20-1 and TRBJ2-4; TRBD1 matches 10 bases. Germline-derived CDR1 and CDR2 are DFQATT and SNEGSKA (reference sequence). The ends lost 0 bases at V and 7 bases at J; junction bases unmatched: 6. The CDR3 length is 15 residues. CDR3 sequence reads: CSARDYRTGGNIQYF. The CDR3 bases are TGCAGTGCTAGAGATTATCGGACAGGGGGGAACATTCAGTACTTC.

In its sample, this clonotype was seen a few times. The chain recombines TRBV5-5 with TRBJ2-7; D ambiguous. V was pared by 2 bases and J by 6 bases, with 12 bases between. From germline, CDR1 is SGHKS and CDR2 YYEKEE (reference sequence). The CDR3 is 13 residues long. The CDR3 region is CASSFMMTAEQYF. The CDR3 DNA sequence: TGTGCCAGCAGCTTCATGATGACGGCCGAGCAGTACTTC. Variable domain in full (rest from reference TRBV5-5 and TRBJ2-7): DAGVTQSPTHLIKTRGQQVTLRCSPISGHKSVSWYQQVLGQGPQFIFQYYEKEERGRGNFPDRFSARQFPNYSSELNVNALLLGDSALYLCASSFMMTAEQYFGPGTRLTVT.

The chain combines TRBV27 with TRBJ1-5; D may be TRBD1 (5 bases). The CDR3 is 14 amino acids. Germline V gene lookup returns CDR1 MNHEY and CDR2 SMNVEV (reference sequence). V lost 5 bases, J lost 6 bases, and 14 bases lay in between. The CDR3 region is CASSLRSGPQPQHF. For the CDR3, the DNA is TGTGCCAGCAGTCTCCGGTCGGGGCCTCAGCCCCAGCATTTT.

This clonotype has a handful of counts. This rearrangement joins TRBV20-1 to TRBJ2-7; D uncertain. V lost 0 bases and J lost 0, with 12 bases in between. Germline assignment: CDR1 DFQATT and CDR2 SNEGSKA (reference sequence). CDR3 length equals 15 residues. CDR3 region: CSARDRIRNSYEQYF. The DNA of the CDR3 is TGCAGTGCTAGAGATAGGATAAGGAACTCCTACGAGCAGTACTTC.

The V and J genes are TRBV20-1 and TRBJ2-7, with D perhaps matching TRBD1 (6 bases). Germline V gives CDR1 DFQATT, CDR2 SNEGSKA (reference sequence). The CDR3 has 10 residues. V was clipped by 5 bases and J by 5 bases, with 7 bases between them. The CDR3 region is CSAWGHEQYF. DNA of the CDR3: TGCAGTGCTTGGGGGCACGAGCAGTACTTC.

The chain combines TRBV15 with TRBJ2-7; 8 bases align to TRBD1. The CDR3 totals 15 residues. The junction had 7 bases not matched to a gene; V was cut back by 0 bases and J by 6 bases. Per germline, CDR1 LNHNV and CDR2 YYDKDF (reference sequence). DNA for the CDR3: TGTGCCACCAGCAGAGATTTCACAGGGGGAGGCGAGCAGTACTTC. Its translation: CATSRDFTGGGEQYF. Combining the CDR3 with reference TRBV15 and TRBJ2-7 gives the whole variable domain DAMVIQNPRYQVTQFGKPVTLSCSQTLNHNVMYWYQQKSSQAPKLLFHYYDKDFNNEADTPDNFQSRRPNTSFCFLDIRSPGLGDTAMYLCATSRDFTGGGEQYFGPGTRLTVT.

The chain combines TRBV4-1 with TRBJ2-3; D is unclear. Germline V gives CDR1 MGHRA, CDR2 YSYEKL. Trimming took 1 base from V and 6 from J, leaving 8 bases between them. This CDR3 is 13 amino acids long. CDR3 bases: TGCGCCAGCAGCCAAGTCTATGGGGATACGCAGTATTTT. This codes for CASSQVYGDTQYF.

This clonotype appeared a single time. This chain connects TRBV20-1 to TRBJ2-7; D gene unclear. The CDR3 is made up of 11 amino acids. V was trimmed by 6 bases and J by 4 bases, leaving 10 bases between them. CDR1 is DFQATT and CDR2 is SNEGSKA in the germline V gene (reference sequence). The CDR3 spells CSAKIEYEQYF. As DNA, the CDR3 is TGCAGTGCCAAGATAGAGTACGAGCAGTACTTC.

This clonotype was observed a handful of times. The chain employs TRBV20-1 and TRBJ1-3, with D perhaps TRBD1 (6 bases). This CDR3 region has 14 residues. V dropped 6 bases and J dropped 0 bases, with 12 bases sitting between them. The germline gives CDR1 DFQATT, CDR2 SNEGSKA (reference sequence). The CDR3 loop reads CSAQTGNSGNTIYF. DNA of the CDR3: TGCAGTGCCCAAACAGGGAACTCTGGAAACACCATATATTTT.

This clonotype was counted between two and nine times. The chain links TRBV7-2 to TRBJ1-4; the D gene is possibly TRBD1 (6 bases). CDR1 and CDR2 (germline): SGHTA, FQGNSA. The CDR3 spans 12 residues. V lost 5 bases and J lost 8, with 9 bases in between. The CDR3 region has the DNA TGTGCCAGCAGCCCAGGACAGGAAAAACTGTTTTTT. Amino acid sequence: CASSPGQEKLFF.

The sample holds a few counts of this clonotype. The chain couples TRBV12-3 or TRBV12-4 to TRBJ2-7, with D unclear. This CDR3 contains 13 residues. Between the trimmed V and J ends, which lost 1 base and 6 bases, there was a span of 10 bases. For the CDR3, the DNA is TGTGCCAGCAGTTTAGGGCAGATCTTCGAGCAGTACTTC. Its translation: CASSLGQIFEQYF.

This clonotype was detected a few times. This chain connects TRBV10-1 to TRBJ2-1, with 14 positions matching TRBD2. The CDR3 has 15 residues. V lost 6 bases to trimming and J lost 9 bases; unmatched junction nucleotides: 7. Per the germline V gene, CDR1 is WNHNN and CDR2 is SYGVQD (reference sequence). The CDR3 DNA sequence: TGCGCCAGCAGGCCGGGACTAGCGGGAGTCGGTGAGCAGTTCTTC. Its protein product is CASRPGLAGVGEQFF.

This clonotype showed up just a few times. V usage is TRBV20-1 and J usage is TRBJ1-4; D is ambiguous. The V and J ends lost 5 bases and 7 bases respectively, with 14 bases between them. The germline gives CDR1 DFQATT, CDR2 SNEGSKA (reference sequence). The CDR3 is 13 residues long. This chain's CDR3 is CSAWTLGSEKLFF. The CDR3 bases are TGCAGTGCTTGGACCCTAGGGAGTGAAAAACTGTTTTTT.

This chain uses TRBV18 with TRBJ2-7, with D maybe TRBD2 (5 bases). V was cut by 8 bases and J by 2 bases, with 16 bases left in between. This CDR3 region has 14 residues. In germline, CDR1 is KGHSH, CDR2 LQKENI. The CDR3 DNA sequence: TGTGCCAGCAGTCCCCCCAGCGGTACCTACGAGCAGTACTTC. It specifies CASSPPSGTYEQYF.

This clonotype was seen more than once but under ten times. The rearrangement joins TRBV5-1 to TRBJ2-4, with D perhaps matching TRBD2 (5 bases). Germline lookup yields CDR1 SGHRS and CDR2 YFSETQ. This CDR3 region has 15 residues. V lost 0 bases, J lost 3 bases, and 10 bases lay in between. The CDR3 bases are TGCGCCAGCAGCTTGGGGAGCGGTGGCAAAAACATTCAGTACTTC. This sequence encodes CASSLGSGGKNIQYF.

This clonotype turned up a few times. V usage is TRBV20-1 and J usage is TRBJ2-7; D remains ambiguous. Trimming took 3 bases from V and 2 from J, leaving 11 bases between them. Germline CDR1 and CDR2: DFQATT and SNEGSKA (reference sequence). The CDR3 spans 13 residues. The CDR3 DNA sequence: TGCAGTGCTAGGGGCGCAAGGACCTACGAGCAGTACTTC. Translation: CSARGARTYEQYF.

The chain couples TRBV6-2 or TRBV6-3 to TRBJ2-5, with D unresolved. The CDR3 runs 11 residues. Deletions cut 5 bases from V and 12 bases from J, with 13 bases between. Germline-derived CDR1 and CDR2 are MNHEY and SVGEGT. CDR3 nucleotide sequence: TGTGCCAGCAGTACGGTAGCCCCAGAGTACTTC. It yields the protein CASSTVAPEYF.

The chain links TRBV20-1 to TRBJ2-5; 7 bases are shared with TRBD2. Trimming took 5 bases from V and 4 from J; bases not matched to a gene: 13. CDR3 size: 15 residues. CDR1 and CDR2 from the germline V gene are DFQATT and SNEGSKA (reference sequence). Here the CDR3 reads CSAPPETGGRETQYF. CDR3 nucleotide sequence: TGCAGTGCTCCCCCCGAGACGGGGGGTCGAGAGACCCAGTACTTC.